This entry is about one T cell receptor beta chain. No antigen is known for it. Base qualities were left out, and no much larger clone turns up one base away. The record originates from a study of blood T cell repertoires in COVID-19 (dated by TCRdb to 2020 to 2022). About the investigation overall: The collaborator samples originated in the United States, Italy and Spain and spanned the acute and convalescent phases of COVID-19. The prospective study material was composed of cDNA or gDNA derived from T cells, B-cell-depleted T cells, or PBMCs. The dataset comprised deeply sampled blood TCRbeta repertoires from subjects exposed to, actively infected with, or recovered from COVID-19. A freely available public database, intended as a resource for researchers studying the immune response to SARS-CoV-2, is where the repertoires were released. Samples were obtained from the ongoing ImmuneRACE study (first 160 participants) and from 1,254 subjects provided by 6 global collaborators. Nearly every sample came with metadata listing a de-identified subject ID, COVID-19 status, age in years and sex. Where HLA class I and class II types were available, the types were taken from metadata supplied by the sample provider, not from assay-based typing.

On the study overall, not on this receptor specifically: The quantity of clinical and demographic metadata differed by source and by participant and was supplied without curation.

TCRbeta CDR3 regions were amplified from genomic DNA by means of the immunoSEQ Assay, a bias-controlled multiplex PCR. The paper's data handling went like this. Within the assay, amplification of reference gene primers was used to estimate how many nucleated cells each sample contained. To quantify the absolute abundance of each unique TCRbeta CDR3 rearrangement, sequence reads were collapsed and filtered. Productive Simpson clonality was computed per sample as the square root of Simpson's diversity index over productive rearrangements. The table comes from immuneACCESS by way of TCRdb, which keeps in-frame sequences with V and J called. Part of the clones is missing from these tables; in studies checked, under half for an unresolved V gene and the rest for unknown reasons. V and J calls and clone size are copied from that table; D and trimming were computed from the DNA. The sample contains roughly 150,000 clones, approximately 86% of them found a single time. Of the sample, approximately 7.6% falls within the top ten clones.

The junction shows trimming of 3 bases on V and 5 bases on J, plus 16 bases between the germline ends. Counted from cysteine to phenylalanine, this CDR3 has 15 amino acids. Only the CDR3 DNA is retained, 45 bases long and in frame from the first base. As encoded in the germline V gene, CDR1 is KGHSH while CDR2 is LQKENI. In Seattle, one collaborating source enrolled patients while the infection was active and tracked those patients longitudinally over the course of disease. Collaborating institutions collected whole blood in K2EDTA tubes following their own protocols. For TCRbeta analysis, collaborators shipped samples in one of three forms: frozen whole blood, isolated PBMCs, or DNA extracted from either of those sample types.

The sequenced material came from peripheral blood. This clonotype was sampled from a woman aged 80 or over with COVID-19, enrolled during active disease. Recombination joined TRBV18 with TRBJ1-1; the best D guess is TRBD1, with 6 bases matching. The DNA sequence is TGTGCCAGCTCACCGGCCGGTGTACAGGGAACTGAAGCTTTCTTT. Its coded protein is CASSPAGVQGTEAFF.